This T cell receptor (beta chain) was recovered during a study of blood T cell repertoires in COVID-19. Across the study: The cDNA or gDNA used as material had been derived from T cells, B-cell-depleted T cells, or PBMCs.

CDR3 length: 14 residues. V gave up 3 bases and J gave up 1 base, with 10 bases separating them. The germline V gene has CDR1 SGHNT and CDR2 YENEEA. All enrollees were roughly 18 to 100 years old and from approximately 25 US areas. Method: immunoSEQ multiplex PCR; TCRdb's copy keeps in-frame clones and lacks some. Among around 330,000 clones listed, about nine tenths were seen once. Material: PBMCs or T cells enriched from blood (not recorded which). V usage is TRBV11-3 and J usage is TRBJ2-7; D remains unclear. The clonotype was recovered from a woman aged 40 to 50 who had recovered from COVID-19. CDR3 sequence (DNA): TGTGCCAGCAGCTTGGGCCGGCTTTCCTACGAGCAGTACTTC. It codes for CASSLGRLSYEQYF.